A single TCR beta chain is shown here with its context. Its specificity is unknown. These data belong to a study of T cell responses to AZD1222 COVID-19 vaccine. Study outcomes and limitations: Repertoire collection took place solely once the T cell response had peaked.

The data were produced by immunoSEQ multiplex PCR, yet TCRdb's version contains in-frame clones alone and is incomplete. The table lists approximately 90,000 clones, about 90% of them singletons. CDR1 is MNHEY, CDR2 SVGAGI, per germline. This CDR3 is built from 14 residues. Germline trimming cut 6 bases from V and 1 base from J; bases unmatched to any gene: 3. The genes are TRBV6-5 and TRBJ1-2; 9 bases map to TRBD1. The sample in question was peripheral blood, obtained on day 0 of AZD1222 vaccination. The TCR sequence derives from an adult in good health. The CDR3: CASRQGQGNYGYTF. CDR3 nucleotides: TGTGCCAGCAGGCAGGGACAGGGTAACTATGGCTACACCTTC.